The sequence of this T cell receptor (beta chain) was determined in a study of blood T cells in healthy people across ages. V was shortened by 0 bases and J by 0 bases, with 8 bases between the two germline ends. The CDR3 spans 16 residues. Germline V CDR1 and CDR2: MGHRA, YSYEKL. A second PCR of roughly 7 to 11 cycles used a sample-barcoded 5' primer and a J-beta primer mix. TCRdb passed the 5' RACE reads through MiXCR, listing each CDR3 protein once. In the table there are about a million distinct CDR3 sequences, roughly two fifths of which are singletons. Material: blood. The rearrangement links TRBV4-1 to TRBJ1-4; tentative D call: TRBD1 (5 bases). The TCR originated in a man aged 18 to 30 in good health. The CDR3 nucleotides read TGCGCCAGCAGCCAAGAAGCACAGGCAACTAATGAAAAACTGTTTTTT. Amino acids: CASSQEAQATNEKLFF.